Below are 15 T cell receptor beta chains sequenced from a single sample in a study of long-term antiretroviral therapy in people with HIV (dated by TCRdb to between 2022 and 2023). The immunoSEQ hsTCRB v3.0 assay was used at survey level resolution to sequence the TRB variable region. Here the immuneACCESS table is served through TCRdb, limited to in-frame sequences with V and J called. Missing clones are a known gap in these copies; in checked studies unresolved V genes cover under half, and the rest lacks a known reason. Across this sample there are about 30,000 clones, with approximately 95% seen only once. About 3.5% of the sample lies in the top ten. The source material was unsorted PBMCs, sampled about 5.1 years after starting antiretroviral therapy. Receptors were obtained from a woman aged 45-65 years with HIV.

CDR3 sequence: CASSFTEANYGYTF. CDR3 nucleotide sequence: TGTGCCAGCAGCTTCACAGAAGCTAACTATGGCTACACCTTC. The V call is TRBV7-8, the J call TRBJ1-2; D is unresolved. The V end lost 3 bases, the J end lost 0 bases, and 8 bases lay between the germline ends. This CDR3 contains 14 residues. Germline CDR1 reads SGHVS; CDR2 reads FQNEAQ.

This sequence joins TRBV6-1 and TRBJ2-5; D might be TRBD1 or TRBD2, each matching 5 bases. This CDR3 comprises 16 residues. The V gene's germline CDR1 is MNHNS and CDR2 SASEGT. Trimming shortened V by 2 bases and J by 2 bases, and 15 bases separated the two germline ends. CDR3 sequence reads: CASSEWYAGTQETQYF. The CDR3 region has the DNA TGTGCCAGCAGTGAATGGTACGCCGGGACGCAAGAGACCCAGTACTTC.

This sequence joins TRBV9 and TRBJ1-3; D not certain. Germline lookup yields CDR1 SGDLS and CDR2 YYNGEE. The CDR3 totals 16 residues. The V end lost 3 bases, the J end lost 0 bases, and 13 bases lay between the germline ends. The CDR3 DNA follows: TGTGCCAGCAGCGATGACCCCTCGAACTCTGGAAACACCATATATTTT. It yields the protein CASSDDPSNSGNTIYF.

This rearrangement joins TRBV29-1 to TRBJ2-2; D is ambiguous. This CDR3 comprises 11 residues. CDR1 is SQVTM and CDR2 is ANQGSEA in the germline V gene. V lost 6 bases and J lost 2, with 4 bases in between. The chain's CDR3 is CSVTNTGELFF. Written as DNA, the CDR3 is TGCAGCGTCACTAACACCGGGGAGCTGTTTTTT.

V and J are TRBV30 and TRBJ1-1; D remains ambiguous. The germline CDR1 and CDR2 sequences are GTSNPN and SVGIG (reference sequence). The CDR3 has 13 amino acids. Trimming shortened V by 2 bases and J by 2 bases, and 9 bases separated the two germline ends. The CDR3 spells CAWSTHSNTEAFF. The DNA of the CDR3 is TGTGCCTGGAGTACCCACTCAAACACTGAAGCTTTCTTT. The whole variable domain, filled in from reference TRBV30 and TRBJ1-1, reads SQTIHQWPATLVQPVGSPLSLECTVEGTSNPNLYWYRQAAGRGLQLLFYSVGIGQISSEVPQNLSASRPQDRQFILSSKKLLLSDSGFYLCAWSTHSNTEAFFGQGTRLTVV.

This chain uses TRBV20-1 with TRBJ1-2; no clear D gene. This CDR3 has 11 residues. The germline CDR1 and CDR2 sequences are DFQATT and SNEGSKA (reference sequence). V lost 2 bases and J lost 4, with 5 bases in between. CDR3 bases: TGCAGTGCTAGATCCTCCTATGGCTACACCTTC. Translation: CSARSSYGYTF.

The J gene is TRBJ2-3, the V gene TRBV19; 7 nucleotides match TRBD2. The CDR3 contains 14 residues. CDR1 and CDR2 (germline): LNHDA, SQIVND (reference sequence). With 3 bases clipped from V and 5 bases from J, the junction kept 5 bases outside the gene matches. The CDR3 region has the DNA TGTGCCAGTAGTATGAGGCGGGGGAGAGATACGCAGTATTTT. Its protein is CASSMRRGRDTQYF.

The chain employs TRBV11-2 and TRBJ2-5; 11 bases line up with TRBD2. J lost 4 bases, V lost 2 bases, and 9 bases had no gene match. CDR3 length: 17 amino acids. CDR1 and CDR2 from the germline V gene are SGHAT and FQNNGV. The CDR3 DNA is TGTGCCAGCAGCTTATTTAGGCTAGCGGGGGGCCCAGAGACCCAGTACTTC. Translating gives CASSLFRLAGGPETQYF.

The rearrangement joins TRBV7-3 to TRBJ2-1; no definite D call. The CDR3 runs to 15 residues. With 6 bases removed from V and 5 bases from J, the gap between germline ends came to 17 bases. From germline, CDR1 is SGHTA and CDR2 FQGTGA. The CDR3 spells CASSYPGQTDNEQFF. The CDR3 DNA sequence: TGTGCCAGCAGTTACCCTGGCCAGACTGACAATGAGCAGTTCTTC.

The V call is TRBV6-4, the J call TRBJ2-5; D is perhaps TRBD2 (5 bases). Trimming took off 4 bases at V and 5 bases at J, with 14 bases between the two ends. Germline CDR1 reads MRHNA; CDR2 reads SNTAGT. The CDR3 loop spans 14 amino acids. The CDR3 DNA reads TGTGCCAGCAGTGGGAGGCCAACGGGGGAGACCCAGTACTTC. Its translation: CASSGRPTGETQYF.

V is TRBV9 and J is TRBJ1-2; D gene uncertain. Per germline, CDR1 SGDLS and CDR2 YYNGEE. The CDR3 spans 16 residues. V lost 0 bases, J lost 0 bases, and 12 bases lay in between. CDR3 sequence (DNA): TGTGCCAGCAGCGTAGGGGCGGGGAGCCCTAACTATGGCTACACCTTC. Protein product: CASSVGAGSPNYGYTF.

This sequence joins TRBV14 and TRBJ2-5, with D tentatively TRBD2 (5 bases). There are 12 residues in the CDR3. The V and J ends lost 1 base and 7 bases respectively, with 7 bases between them. The germline gives CDR1 SGHDN, CDR2 FVKESK. CDR3 loop: CASSQGRGTQYF. CDR3 DNA sequence: TGTGCCAGCAGCCAAGGTCGGGGGACCCAGTACTTC. The whole variable domain, filled in from reference TRBV14 and TRBJ2-5, reads EAGVTQFPSHSVIEKGQTVTLRCDPISGHDNLYWYRRVMGKEIKFLLHFVKESKQDESGMPNNRFLAERTGGTYSTLKVQPAELEDSGVYFCASSQGRGTQYFGPGTRLLVL.

V usage is TRBV7-9 and J usage is TRBJ1-2, with D perhaps matching TRBD1 (6 bases). The CDR3 length is 16 residues. In germline, CDR1 is SEHNR, CDR2 FQNEAQ (reference sequence). Trimming removed 1 base from V and 4 bases from J, with 16 bases in between. The CDR3 DNA reads as TGTGCCAGCAGCTTAGGGTCGGCAGGGGCTGCCTATGGCTACACCTTC. This sequence encodes CASSLGSAGAAYGYTF.

The chain uses TRBV2 and TRBJ1-1; D is unresolved. V shed 8 bases and J shed 4 bases, with 14 bases lying between them. This CDR3 has 13 amino acids. Germline loops: CDR1 SNHLY, CDR2 FYNNEI. In nucleotides, the CDR3 is TGTGCCAGCTTAGAGGCACGGAGCACTGAAGCTTTCTTT. Translated: CASLEARSTEAFF.

The chain carries TRBV5-1 and TRBJ2-5; D gene uncertain. V lost 3 bases to trimming and J lost 5 bases, with 8 bases between them. Per germline, CDR1 SGHRS and CDR2 YFSETQ. The length of the CDR3 is 12 residues. The CDR3 sequence: CASSSELETQYF. Here the CDR3 DNA reads TGCGCCAGCAGCTCGGAATTGGAGACCCAGTACTTC.